This T cell receptor beta chain is from a study of shared clonotypes between healthy human individuals. Study findings and constraints: Researchers found naive subsets generally carried larger estimated richness than memory subsets. The study found lower generation probabilities in non-shared clonotypes than in those shared by all four donors.

Concerning this clone itself: Its antigen is unknown.

Germline assignment: CDR1 SQVTM and CDR2 ANQGSEA. V lost 3 bases and J lost 3, with 14 bases in between. This CDR3 is 14 amino acids long. Clones were sequenced by immunoSEQ multiplex PCR, and TCRdb holds only the in-frame ones, with some missing. The sample consists of about 2.4 million clones, roughly 93% of them appearing once. The TCR was taken from a man younger than 30 in good health. Some clones in this sample may be carry-over from other donors' samples. The sequenced material came from naive CD4+ T cells from PBMCs. Subset specified: CD45RA+ positively selected. This sequence joins TRBV29-1 and TRBJ2-5, with unresolved D. The CDR3 coding sequence is TGCAGCGTTGATTCTCCGAGCCCTAAAGAGACCCAGTACTTC. Protein product: CSVDSPSPKETQYF. The whole variable domain, remainder taken from reference TRBV29-1 and TRBJ2-5, is SAVISQKPSRDICQRGTSLTIQCQVDSQVTMMFWYRQQPGQSLTLIATANQGSEATYESGFVIDKFPISRPNLTFSTLTVSNMSPEDSSIYLCSVDSPSPKETQYFGPGTRLLVL.